Listed below are T cell receptor beta chains from one sample, sequenced in a study of identical twins. MiXCR, run by TCRdb on the 5' RACE reads, gives a single entry per CDR3 protein. Of approximately 630,000 distinct CDR3 sequences listed, under 8.5% are singletons. This sample was shared with a second study, whose subject was yellow fever vaccine responses in identical twins.

The specimen sequenced was PBMCs. Receptors originate from a woman younger than 30 in good health. CDR3s include the opening cysteine and the closing phenylalanine or tryptophan. The order of the fields is J gene, V gene, CDR3 protein.

TRBJ2-7,TRBV25-1,CASSEEGGVTLYEQYF
TRBJ2-1,TRBV6-5,CASSYRGYEQFF
TRBJ1-1,TRBV2,CASSADGQGIEAFF
TRBJ2-4,TRBV20-1,CSATRVGDIQYF
TRBJ1-1,TRBV12-3/TRBV12-4,CASITTANTEAFF
TRBJ2-5,TRBV20-1,CSAERILGKQETQYF
TRBJ2-7,TRBV7-8,CASSLAGGAGYEQYF
TRBJ2-4,TRBV4-1,CASSQSLLAKNIQYF
TRBJ1-1,TRBV20-1,CSAKDAGDTEAFF
TRBJ2-3,TRBV11-2,CASSFSGDRYTDTQYF
TRBJ2-1,TRBV12-3/TRBV12-4,CASSSTSYRGSYNEQFF
TRBJ2-7,TRBV24-1,CLGGRGPYEQYF
TRBJ1-4,TRBV7-9,CASTSGRGQATNEKLFF
TRBJ1-1,TRBV20-1,CSARDPRGEGEAFF
TRBJ2-1,TRBV7-9,CASSGPLEREGRNEQFF
TRBJ2-4,TRBV2,CASITVSGDLAKNIQYF
TRBJ1-1,TRBV12-3/TRBV12-4,CASSNRVGGAFF
TRBJ1-1,TRBV9,CASRDDRLNTEAFF
TRBJ2-5,TRBV4-1,CASSQDQRGFQETQYF
TRBJ2-7,TRBV5-1,CASSFLAWSSYEQYF
TRBJ2-3,TRBV20-1,CSARSPDRGRGTQYF
TRBJ1-2,TRBV2,CASSGLYTGTGPSYTF
TRBJ2-7,TRBV5-1,CASSEGLGGGPHEQYF
TRBJ2-1,TRBV7-2,CASSLQAGYDEQFF
TRBJ2-2,TRBV9,CASSVFSTGELFF
TRBJ1-6,TRBV5-6,CASSLNPGISSYNSPLHF
TRBJ1-5,TRBV12-3/TRBV12-4,CASSAGQGASQPQHF
TRBJ2-7,TRBV2,CASSERSGGHSYEQYF
TRBJ2-5,TRBV3-1,CASSRDRVRETQYF
TRBJ2-3,TRBV2,CASPGPGLAKGGTDTQYF
TRBJ2-7,TRBV29-1,CSVTPGGVTGEQYF
TRBJ2-1,TRBV4-1,CASSPSGTGVFNEQFF
TRBJ2-2,TRBV4-2,CASSQDRLAGDTGELFF
TRBJ2-1,TRBV11-2,CASSSRVGLAGGPVQFF
TRBJ2-2,TRBV28,CASSFADRNTGELFF
TRBJ1-5,TRBV12-3/TRBV12-4,CASSQQGLGQPQHF
TRBJ2-1,TRBV3-1,CASSKGVWGGPNNEQFF
TRBJ1-5,TRBV7-8,CASSLRTDNSNQPQHF
TRBJ2-3,TRBV7-3,CASSLQAGTDTQYF
TRBJ2-1,TRBV27,CASKFSGRAYSSYNEQFF
TRBJ2-3,TRBV7-9,CASSPWTTSTDTQYF
TRBJ2-1,TRBV7-2,CASSSIQAGGPYEQFF
TRBJ1-1,TRBV6-1,CASSPQSSGEAFF
TRBJ2-1,TRBV10-3,CAISEAVIGEQFF
TRBJ2-5,TRBV5-1,CASSSGEIQETQYF
TRBJ2-7,TRBV29-1,CSVGQGVEQYF
TRBJ2-5,TRBV5-1,CASSLRVQQETQYF
TRBJ2-3,TRBV25-1,CASSEIAPQPDTQYF
TRBJ2-3,TRBV9,CASSVASGTSDTQYF
TRBJ1-1,TRBV6-5,CASSFAENTEAFF
TRBJ2-5,TRBV20-1,CSAGTTQETQYF
TRBJ1-1,TRBV5-5,CASSSDPGQLTEAFF
TRBJ2-7,TRBV20-1,CSANPVVRELNEQYF
TRBJ2-2,TRBV28,CASSLGRPLNTGELFF